The 14 T cell receptor beta chains presented below share a single source sample, sequenced in a study of blood T cell repertoires in COVID-19. Some clones are missing from TCRdb's copy, which holds only in-frame ones; the method was immunoSEQ multiplex PCR. The sample yields about 170,000 clones, approximately 91% seen once. Sequencing was carried out using peripheral blood. The origin of the receptors is a man younger than 30 with COVID-19, enrolled during active disease.

The rearrangement joins TRBV5-6 to TRBJ1-6, with D possibly TRBD1 on 6 matching bases. In germline, CDR1 is SGHDT, CDR2 YYEEEE. The CDR3 spans 16 residues. The V end lost 3 bases, the J end lost 0 bases, and 10 bases lay between the germline ends. CDR3 sequence reads: CASSSDSGSYNSPLHF. The CDR3 coding sequence is TGTGCCAGCAGCTCGGACAGCGGCTCCTATAATTCACCCCTCCACTTT. Using reference TRBV5-6 and TRBJ1-6 for the parts outside the CDR3, the full variable domain is DAGVTQSPTHLIKTRGQQVTLRCSPKSGHDTVSWYQQALGQGPQFIFQYYEEEERQRGNFPDRFSGHQFPNYSSELNVNALLLGDSALYLCASSSDSGSYNSPLHFGNGTRLTVT.

This chain connects TRBV21-1 to TRBJ2-2; TRBD1, as called in the table, went unchecked against the DNA. TRBV21-1 is a documented pseudogene. This CDR3 is 17 amino acids long. The CDR3 sequence is CATKNQGAGLVTGELFF. Here the CDR3 DNA reads TGTGCCACCAAAAACCAAGGGGCAGGGTTGGTGACCGGGGAGCTGTTTTTT.

This chain uses TRBV14 with TRBJ2-7; a possible D gene is TRBD1 (6 bases). Germline V gene data show CDR1 as SGHDN and CDR2 as FVKESK. V shed 6 bases and J shed 2 bases, with 17 bases lying between them. The CDR3 is 15 amino acids. CDR3 sequence reads: CASSRTEDIPYEQYF. The CDR3 DNA reads TGTGCCAGCAGTCGGACAGAGGACATCCCCTACGAGCAGTACTTC.

The rearrangement joins TRBV12-3 or TRBV12-4 to TRBJ1-1; tentative D call: TRBD1 (5 bases). V gave up 2 bases and J gave up 4 bases, with 8 bases separating them. The CDR3 is 13 residues long. The CDR3 reads CASSLLQGTEAFF. CDR3 sequence (DNA): TGTGCCAGCAGTTTATTGCAGGGCACTGAAGCTTTCTTT.

The chain combines TRBV30 with TRBJ1-1, with D maybe TRBD1 (6 bases). The V end was cut by 7 bases, the J end by 6 bases, with 12 bases between. The CDR3 has 11 amino acids. Looked up from germline, CDR1 is GTSNPN and CDR2 is SVGIG (reference sequence). The CDR3 DNA follows: TGTGCCTTAAACAGGGTCCCTGAAGCTTTCTTT. Protein product: CALNRVPEAFF. Full variable domain (rest looked up from reference TRBV30 and TRBJ1-1): SQTIHQWPATLVQPVGSPLSLECTVEGTSNPNLYWYRQAAGRGLQLLFYSVGIGQISSEVPQNLSASRPQDRQFILSSKKLLLSDSGFYLCALNRVPEAFFGQGTRLTVV.

The chain recombines TRBV7-8 with TRBJ1-2; possibly TRBD1 for D (6 bases). Germline-derived CDR1 and CDR2 are SGHVS and FQNEAQ. Trimming left V 1 base short and J 5 bases short, with 11 bases between. This CDR3 region has 14 residues. The CDR3 sequence is CASSLGTGRYGYTF. The CDR3 DNA is TGTGCCAGCAGCTTAGGTACAGGGCGATATGGCTACACCTTC.

V is TRBV5-6 and J is TRBJ2-7; TRBD1 might be the D (5 bases). Germline values: CDR1 SGHDT, CDR2 YYEEEE. Trimming took off 4 bases at V and 6 bases at J, with 11 bases between the two ends. This CDR3 has 12 residues. The CDR3 DNA reads TGTGCCAGCAGCCCAGGGTTGGGCGAGCAGTACTTC. This translates into CASSPGLGEQYF.

The CDR3 DNA follows: TGCGCCAGCAGGAGGGACAGTTACACCGGGGAGCTGTTTTTT. Protein: CASRRDSYTGELFF. The rearrangement links TRBV10-2 to TRBJ2-2, with 7 bases matching TRBD1. V shed 6 bases, J shed 3 bases, and the junction held 4 bases outside the gene matches. This CDR3 contains 14 residues. CDR1 and CDR2 from the germline V gene are WSHSY and SAAADI.

V gene TRBV7-6 combines with J gene TRBJ1-6, with a tentative D call TRBD1 (6 bases). This CDR3 is built from 15 residues. Germline-derived CDR1 and CDR2 are SGHVS and FNYEAQ. The ends were cut back, 4 bases at V and 9 bases at J, with 16 bases in the middle. CDR3 in DNA: TGTGCCAGCAGCTCTCACCAGGGGTTAAGTTCACCCCTCCACTTT. Its translation is CASSSHQGLSSPLHF.

This sequence joins TRBV24-1 and TRBJ2-6, with TRBD1 identical over 7 bases. The CDR3 totals 18 residues. V dropped 3 bases and J dropped 1; count of bases not matched to a gene: 8. Germline loops: CDR1 KGHDR, CDR2 SFDVKD. The CDR3 sequence: CATSDARTGYSGANVLTF. DNA for the CDR3: TGTGCCACCAGTGATGCGCGGACAGGTTATTCTGGGGCCAACGTCCTGACTTTC.

The chain uses TRBV6-4 and TRBJ1-1; 7 bases agree with TRBD1. CDR3 length: 12 amino acids. CDR1 and CDR2 (germline): MRHNA, SNTAGT. The V segment lost 9 bases and the J segment 5 bases; nucleotides outside the gene matches: 6. The CDR3 region has the DNA TGTGCCAGAGACAGGGATAGGACTGAAGCTTTCTTT. Protein product: CARDRDRTEAFF.

V gene TRBV18 combines with J gene TRBJ2-1; possibly TRBD2 for D (6 bases). Trimming left V 4 bases short and J 8 bases short, with 12 bases between. Germline V gives CDR1 KGHSH, CDR2 LQKENI. The CDR3 sequence is 13 residues long. This CDR3 reads CASSRGGEDEQFF. The CDR3 region has the DNA TGTGCCAGCTCACGAGGAGGGGAGGATGAGCAGTTCTTC.

This clone was seen once. The chain links TRBV30 to TRBJ1-3; possibly TRBD1 for D (5 bases). The CDR3 has 14 residues. V lost 3 bases and J lost 4, with 13 bases in between. The germline gives CDR1 GTSNPN, CDR2 SVGIG (reference sequence). The CDR3 spells CAWRTRVSGNTIYF. CDR3 coding DNA: TGTGCCTGGAGGACCAGGGTTTCGGGAAACACCATATATTTT.

V gene TRBV15 combines with J gene TRBJ2-2, with 7 bases lining up with TRBD2. This CDR3 contains 15 residues. Losses at the gene ends were 5 bases for V and 6 bases for J; bases not matched to a gene: 9. Germline V lookup: CDR1 LNHNV, CDR2 YYDKDF (reference sequence). The CDR3 DNA follows: TGTGCCACCAGCCCGCGGGAGATCAGGGCCGGGGAGCTGTTTTTT. This codes for CATSPREIRAGELFF.